This TCR beta chain was identified in a study of shared T cell receptors in the human thymus. Losses at the gene ends were 3 bases for V and 3 bases for J; bases not matched to a gene: 6. Germline lookup yields CDR1 MGHRA and CDR2 YSYEKL. The length of the CDR3 is 16 residues. Libraries were prepared by immunoSEQ multiplex PCR; TCRdb keeps only in-frame clonotypes and omits some of them. The table shows hundreds of thousands of clones, with around three quarters occurring only once. In addition, the sample was reused for a study of human thymus T cells. That investigation notes: Infants served as donors; they were healthy and Finnish and were having corrective surgery for congenital heart defects. From resections taken during corrective heart surgery, the thymus tissue was obtained. Thymic as well as blood repertoires seemed to favor certain V and J genes unevenly. Related research has reported that thymic repertoires overlap highly among unrelated individuals.

The clonotype originates from a boy under three years old with a congenital heart defect. The V call is TRBV4-1, the J call TRBJ2-1; 9 bases agree with TRBD2. Source material: thymocytes. The CDR3 nucleotides are TGCGCCAGCAGCCAGGAGCGGGAGGTACTCTACAATGAGCAGTTCTTC. Encoded protein: CASSQEREVLYNEQFF.